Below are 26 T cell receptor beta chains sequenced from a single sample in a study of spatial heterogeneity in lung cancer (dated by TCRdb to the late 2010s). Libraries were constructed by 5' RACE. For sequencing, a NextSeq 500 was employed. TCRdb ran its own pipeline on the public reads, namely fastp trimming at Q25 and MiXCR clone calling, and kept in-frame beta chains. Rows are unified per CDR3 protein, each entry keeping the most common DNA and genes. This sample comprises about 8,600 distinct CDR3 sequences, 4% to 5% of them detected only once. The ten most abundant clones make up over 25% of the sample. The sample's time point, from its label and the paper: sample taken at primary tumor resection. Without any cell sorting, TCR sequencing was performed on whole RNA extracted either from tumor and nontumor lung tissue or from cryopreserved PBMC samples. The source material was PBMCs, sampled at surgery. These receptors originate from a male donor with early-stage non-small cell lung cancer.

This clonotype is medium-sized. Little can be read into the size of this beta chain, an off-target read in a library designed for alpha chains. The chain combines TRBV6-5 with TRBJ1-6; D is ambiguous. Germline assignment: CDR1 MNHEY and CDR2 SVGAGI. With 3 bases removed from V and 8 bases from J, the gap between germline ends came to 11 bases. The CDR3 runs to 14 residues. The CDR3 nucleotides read TGTGCCAGCAGTTATATAGATGGGGATTCACCCCTCCACTTT. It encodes CASSYIDGDSPLHF.

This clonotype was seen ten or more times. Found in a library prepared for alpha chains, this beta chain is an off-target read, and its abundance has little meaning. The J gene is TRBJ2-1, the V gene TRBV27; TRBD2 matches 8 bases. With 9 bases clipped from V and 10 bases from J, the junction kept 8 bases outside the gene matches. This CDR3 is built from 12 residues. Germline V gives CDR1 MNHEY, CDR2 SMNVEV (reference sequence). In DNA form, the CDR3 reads TGTGCCAGTTGGAACGGGGGGGAAGAGCAGTTCTTC. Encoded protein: CASWNGGEEQFF.

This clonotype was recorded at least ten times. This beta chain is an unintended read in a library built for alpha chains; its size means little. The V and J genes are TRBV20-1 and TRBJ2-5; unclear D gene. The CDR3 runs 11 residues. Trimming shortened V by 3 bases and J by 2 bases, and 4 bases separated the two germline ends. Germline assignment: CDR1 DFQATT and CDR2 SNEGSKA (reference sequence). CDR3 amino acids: CSARNQETQYF. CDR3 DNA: TGCAGTGCTAGGAATCAAGAGACCCAGTACTTC.

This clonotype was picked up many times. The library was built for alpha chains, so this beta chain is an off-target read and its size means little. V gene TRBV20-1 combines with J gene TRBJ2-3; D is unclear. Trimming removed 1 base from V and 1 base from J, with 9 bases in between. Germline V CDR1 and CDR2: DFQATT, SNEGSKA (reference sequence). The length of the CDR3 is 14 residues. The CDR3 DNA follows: TGCAGTGCTAGAGCTATAGAAGGCACAGATACGCAGTATTTT. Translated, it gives CSARAIEGTDTQYF.

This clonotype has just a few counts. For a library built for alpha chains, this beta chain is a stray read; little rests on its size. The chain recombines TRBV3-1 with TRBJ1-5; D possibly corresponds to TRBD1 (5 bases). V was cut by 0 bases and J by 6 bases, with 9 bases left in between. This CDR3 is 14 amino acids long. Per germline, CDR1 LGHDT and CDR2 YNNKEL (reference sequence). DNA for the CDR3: TGTGCCAGCAGCCAAGATGGGGGTTTTCAGCCCCAGCATTTT. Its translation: CASSQDGGFQPQHF.

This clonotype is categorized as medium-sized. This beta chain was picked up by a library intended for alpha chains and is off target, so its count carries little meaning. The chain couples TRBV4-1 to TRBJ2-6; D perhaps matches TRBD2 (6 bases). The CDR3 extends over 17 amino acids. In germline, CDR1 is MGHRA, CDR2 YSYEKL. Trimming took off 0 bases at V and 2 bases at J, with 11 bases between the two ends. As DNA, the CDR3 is TGCGCCAGCAGCCAAGAGGGGTGGGAGGCTGGGGCCAACGTCCTGACTTTC. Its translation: CASSQEGWEAGANVLTF.

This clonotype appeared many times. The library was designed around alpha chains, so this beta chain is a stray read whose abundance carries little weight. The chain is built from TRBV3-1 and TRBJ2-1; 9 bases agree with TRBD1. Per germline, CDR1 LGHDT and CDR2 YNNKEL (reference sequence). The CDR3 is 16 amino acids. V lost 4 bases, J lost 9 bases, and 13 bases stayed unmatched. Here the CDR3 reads CASSLPWDRADSEQFF. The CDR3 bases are TGTGCCAGCAGCCTACCCTGGGACAGGGCGGACAGTGAGCAGTTCTTC.

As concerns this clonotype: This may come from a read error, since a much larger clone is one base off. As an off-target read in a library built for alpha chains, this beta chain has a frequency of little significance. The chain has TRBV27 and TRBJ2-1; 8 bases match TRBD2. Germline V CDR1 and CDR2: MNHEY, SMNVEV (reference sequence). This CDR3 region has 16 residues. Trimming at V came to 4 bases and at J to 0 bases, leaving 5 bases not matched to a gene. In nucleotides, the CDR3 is TGTGCCAGCAGTTCAGCGGGGGTGGGCTCCTACAATGAGCAGTTCTTC. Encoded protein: CASSSAGVGSYNEQFF.

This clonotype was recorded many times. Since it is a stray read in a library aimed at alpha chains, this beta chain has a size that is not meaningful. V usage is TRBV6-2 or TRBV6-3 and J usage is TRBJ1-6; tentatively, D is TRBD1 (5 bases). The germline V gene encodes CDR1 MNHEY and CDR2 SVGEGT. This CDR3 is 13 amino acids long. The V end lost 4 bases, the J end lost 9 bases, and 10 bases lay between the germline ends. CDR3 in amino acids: CASSSGIGSPLHF. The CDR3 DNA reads TGTGCCAGCAGTTCAGGGATTGGTTCACCCCTCCACTTT.

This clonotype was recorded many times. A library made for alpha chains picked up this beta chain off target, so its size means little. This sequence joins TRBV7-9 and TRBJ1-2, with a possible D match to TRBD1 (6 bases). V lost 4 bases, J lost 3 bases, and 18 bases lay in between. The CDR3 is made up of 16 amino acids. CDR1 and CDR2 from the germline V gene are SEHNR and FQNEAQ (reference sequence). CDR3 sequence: CASSSGGGSSYYGYTF. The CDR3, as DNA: TGTGCCAGCAGCTCAGGAGGGGGGTCTTCATACTATGGCTACACCTTC. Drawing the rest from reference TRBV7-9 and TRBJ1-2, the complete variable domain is DTGVSQNPRHKITKRGQNVTFRCDPISEHNRLYWYRQTLGQGPEFLTYFQNEAQLEKSRLLSDRFSAERPKGSFSTLEIQRTEQGDSAMYLCASSSGGGSSYYGYTFGSGTRLTVV.

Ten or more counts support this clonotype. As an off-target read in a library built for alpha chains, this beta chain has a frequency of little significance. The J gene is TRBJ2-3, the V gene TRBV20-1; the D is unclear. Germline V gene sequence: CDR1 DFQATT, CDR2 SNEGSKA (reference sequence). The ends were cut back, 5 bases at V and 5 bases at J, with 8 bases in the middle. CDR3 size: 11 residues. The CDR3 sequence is CSAGPGDTQYF. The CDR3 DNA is TGCAGTGCTGGCCCGGGAGATACGCAGTATTTT.

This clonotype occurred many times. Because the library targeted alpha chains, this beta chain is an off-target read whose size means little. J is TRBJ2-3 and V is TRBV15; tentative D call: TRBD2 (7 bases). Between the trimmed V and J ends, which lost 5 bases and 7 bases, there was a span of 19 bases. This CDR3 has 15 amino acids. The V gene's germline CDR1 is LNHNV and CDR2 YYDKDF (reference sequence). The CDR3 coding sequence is TGTGCCACCAGCGGGGGGGGCAGCGGGGAAAATACGCAGTATTTT. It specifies CATSGGGSGENTQYF.

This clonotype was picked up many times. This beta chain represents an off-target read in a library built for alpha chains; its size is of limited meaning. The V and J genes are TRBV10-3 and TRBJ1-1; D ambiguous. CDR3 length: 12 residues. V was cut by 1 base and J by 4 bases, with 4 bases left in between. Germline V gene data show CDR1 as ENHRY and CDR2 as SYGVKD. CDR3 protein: CAISEWGTEAFF. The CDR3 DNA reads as TGTGCCATCAGTGAGTGGGGCACTGAAGCTTTCTTT.

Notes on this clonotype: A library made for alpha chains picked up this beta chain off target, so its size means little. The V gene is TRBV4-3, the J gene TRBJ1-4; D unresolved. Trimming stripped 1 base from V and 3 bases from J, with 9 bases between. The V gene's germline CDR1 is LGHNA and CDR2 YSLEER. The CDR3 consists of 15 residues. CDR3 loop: CASSQVRTANEKLFF. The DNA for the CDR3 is TGCGCCAGCAGCCAAGTTCGGACGGCTAATGAAAAACTGTTTTTT.

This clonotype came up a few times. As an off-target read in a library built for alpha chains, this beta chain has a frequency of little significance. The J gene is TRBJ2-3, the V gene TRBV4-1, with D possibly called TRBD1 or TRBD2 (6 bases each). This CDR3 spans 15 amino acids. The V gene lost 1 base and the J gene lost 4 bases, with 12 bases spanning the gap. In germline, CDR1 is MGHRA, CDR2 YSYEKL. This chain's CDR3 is CASSQADRGADTQYF. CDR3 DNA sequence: TGCGCCAGCAGCCAAGCCGATAGGGGGGCAGATACGCAGTATTTT.

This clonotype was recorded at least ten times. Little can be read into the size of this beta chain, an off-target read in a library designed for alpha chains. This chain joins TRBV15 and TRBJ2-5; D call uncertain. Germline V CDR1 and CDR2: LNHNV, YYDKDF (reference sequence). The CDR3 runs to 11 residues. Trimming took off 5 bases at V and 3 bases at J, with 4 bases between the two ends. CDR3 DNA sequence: TGTGCCACCAGCTTAAAAGAGACCCAGTACTTC. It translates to CATSLKETQYF.

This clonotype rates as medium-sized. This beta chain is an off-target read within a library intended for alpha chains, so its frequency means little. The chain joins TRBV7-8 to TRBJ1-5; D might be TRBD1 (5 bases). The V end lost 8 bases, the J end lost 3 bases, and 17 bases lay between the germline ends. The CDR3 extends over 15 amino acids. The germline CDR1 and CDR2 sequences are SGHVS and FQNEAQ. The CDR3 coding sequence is TGTGCCAGCCAACGAGGGAGGGGCTTCAATCAGCCCCAGCATTTT. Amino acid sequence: CASQRGRGFNQPQHF.

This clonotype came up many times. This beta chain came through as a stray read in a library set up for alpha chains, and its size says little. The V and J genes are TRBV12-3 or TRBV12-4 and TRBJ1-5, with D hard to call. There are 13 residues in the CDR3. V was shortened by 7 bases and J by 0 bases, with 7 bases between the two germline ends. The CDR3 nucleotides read TGTGCCAGCAAGGTGGATAGCAATCAGCCCCAGCATTTT. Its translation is CASKVDSNQPQHF.

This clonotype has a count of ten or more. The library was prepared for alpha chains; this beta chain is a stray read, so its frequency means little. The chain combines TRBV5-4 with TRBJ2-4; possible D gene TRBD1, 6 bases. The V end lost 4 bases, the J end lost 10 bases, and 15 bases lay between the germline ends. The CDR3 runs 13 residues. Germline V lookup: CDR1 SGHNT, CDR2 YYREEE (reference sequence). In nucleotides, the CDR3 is TGTGCCAGCAGCGAGCCGGGACACCCAATTCAGTACTTC. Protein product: CASSEPGHPIQYF. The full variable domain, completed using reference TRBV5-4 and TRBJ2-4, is ETGVTQSPTHLIKTRGQQVTLRCSSQSGHNTVSWYQQALGQGPQFIFQYYREEENGRGNFPPRFSGLQFPNYSSELNVNALELDDSALYLCASSEPGHPIQYFGAGTRLSVL.

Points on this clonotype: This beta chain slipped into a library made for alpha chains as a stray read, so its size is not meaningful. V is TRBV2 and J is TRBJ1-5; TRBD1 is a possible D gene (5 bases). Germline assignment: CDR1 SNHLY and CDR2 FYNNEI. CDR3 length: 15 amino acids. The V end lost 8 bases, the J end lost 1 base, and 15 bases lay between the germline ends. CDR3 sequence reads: CASQGPSRSNQPQHF. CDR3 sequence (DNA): TGTGCCAGCCAGGGACCCAGCAGGAGCAATCAGCCCCAGCATTTT.

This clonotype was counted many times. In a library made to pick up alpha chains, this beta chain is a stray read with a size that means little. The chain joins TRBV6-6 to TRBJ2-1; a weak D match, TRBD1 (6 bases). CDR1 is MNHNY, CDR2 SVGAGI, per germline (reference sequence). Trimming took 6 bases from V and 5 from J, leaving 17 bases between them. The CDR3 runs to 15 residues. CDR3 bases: TGTGCCAGCAGCCAGACCGGGACAAGAAACAATGAGCAGTTCTTC. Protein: CASSQTGTRNNEQFF.

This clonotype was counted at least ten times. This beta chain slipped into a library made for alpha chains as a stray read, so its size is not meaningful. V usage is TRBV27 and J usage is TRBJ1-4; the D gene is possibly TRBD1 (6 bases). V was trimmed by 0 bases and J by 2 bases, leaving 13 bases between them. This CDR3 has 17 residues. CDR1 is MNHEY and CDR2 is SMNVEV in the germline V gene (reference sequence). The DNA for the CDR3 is TGTGCCAGCAGTTTATCGCCTAGGCAGGGGACTAATGAAAAACTGTTTTTT. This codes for CASSLSPRQGTNEKLFF.

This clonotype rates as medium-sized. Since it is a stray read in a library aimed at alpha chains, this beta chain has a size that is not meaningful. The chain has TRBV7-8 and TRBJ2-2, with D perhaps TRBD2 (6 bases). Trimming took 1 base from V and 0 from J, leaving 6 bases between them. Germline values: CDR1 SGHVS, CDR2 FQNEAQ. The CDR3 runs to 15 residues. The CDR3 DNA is TGTGCCAGCAGCTTAGGACTAGCGAACACCGGGGAGCTGTTTTTT. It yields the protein CASSLGLANTGELFF.

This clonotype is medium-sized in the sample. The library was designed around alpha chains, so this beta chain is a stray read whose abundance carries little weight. This chain's CDR3 is CATSREEGDGYTF. The CDR3 DNA reads TGTGCCACCAGCAGAGAGGAAGGCGACGGCTACACCTTC. The chain recombines TRBV15 with TRBJ1-2; D not certain. The CDR3 has 13 residues. Germline CDR1 is LNHNV and CDR2 is YYDKDF (reference sequence). Deletions cut 0 bases from V and 8 bases from J, with 10 bases between.

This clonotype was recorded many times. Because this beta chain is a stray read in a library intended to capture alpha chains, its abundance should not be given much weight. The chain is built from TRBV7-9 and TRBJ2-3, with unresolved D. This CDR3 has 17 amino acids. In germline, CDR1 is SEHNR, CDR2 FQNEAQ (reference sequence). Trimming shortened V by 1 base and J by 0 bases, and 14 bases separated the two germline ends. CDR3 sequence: CASSLEVTLTSTDTQYF. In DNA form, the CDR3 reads TGTGCCAGCAGCTTAGAGGTTACTTTGACTAGCACAGATACGCAGTATTTT.

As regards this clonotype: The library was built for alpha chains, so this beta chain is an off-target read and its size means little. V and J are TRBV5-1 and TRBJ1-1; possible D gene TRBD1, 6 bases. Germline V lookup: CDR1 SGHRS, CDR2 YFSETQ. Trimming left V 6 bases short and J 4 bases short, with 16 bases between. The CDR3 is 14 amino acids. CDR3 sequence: CASTYREESTEAFF. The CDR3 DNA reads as TGCGCCAGCACATACAGGGAAGAGAGCACTGAAGCTTTCTTT.